The sequence of this TCR beta chain was determined in a study of shared clonotypes between healthy human individuals. Study outcomes and limitations: Generation probabilities of non-shared clonotypes were lower (relative to those shared by all four donors).

A word on this clone: Its target is not known. Distinct nucleotide sequences in the sample also encode this CDR3.

Clones were read by immunoSEQ multiplex PCR, and TCRdb kept only the in-frame ones, dropping some. Seen here are 600,000 or so clones, nearly 98% observed once, and the top ten hold roughly 0.29%. Terminally differentiated effector memory CD45RA+ cells were left out of the naive CD8 fraction, which was CD45RO-negative and positively selected for CCR7. Every one of the donors was a Caucasian adult that lived in Nashville, Tennessee. This TCR was sampled from a man aged 25-40 years in good health. The material sequenced was naive CD8+ T cells sorted from blood.

CDR3 nucleotide sequence: TGTGCCAGCAGCTCAAGGGATGGCTATGGCTACACCTTC. Translation gives CASSSRDGYGYTF. The chain is built from TRBV5-4 and TRBJ1-2; D remains unclear. This CDR3 has 13 amino acids. Per germline, CDR1 SGHNT and CDR2 YYREEE (reference sequence). V lost 3 bases and J 4 bases, leaving 10 bases between the germline ends.